This TCR beta chain was found in a study of early T cells in non-severe SARS-CoV-2 infection. About the study: Sequenced material consisted of bulk RNA (from unsorted whole blood), and chains were unpaired.

Regarding this clonotype: What it recognizes is unknown.

General observations from the study: The study's VDJdb matching favored anti-spike CD8 responses and missed private and CD4 specificities.

A single record per CDR3 protein comes from TCRdb applying MiXCR to the 5' RACE reads. Of tens of thousands of distinct CDR3 sequences in the sample, around 15% are singletons; the top ten hold roughly 12%. The CDR3 length is 14 residues. V was cut by 1 base and J by 4 bases, with 9 bases left in between. The germline V gene has CDR1 SGHTA and CDR2 FQGTGA. J is TRBJ2-3 and V is TRBV7-3; maybe TRBD2 (6 bases). This TCR was sampled from an adult who was a healthcare worker with PCR-confirmed SARS-CoV-2 infection or an uninfected control (not recorded which). Sequencing was carried out using whole blood. The CDR3 spells CASSLILAADTQYF. The CDR3 nucleotides are TGTGCCAGCAGCTTAATACTAGCCGCAGATACGCAGTATTTT.